This T cell receptor (beta chain) is drawn from a study of CD8+ T cells in alopecia areata. Study outcomes and limitations: Besides other cells, scalp samples also yield sequences of resident alphabeta T cells from normal skin. Lesional scalp, notably in alopecia totalis/universalis, had clonality above that of normal scalp.

Concerning this clone itself: Its antigen remains unidentified.

Extracted RNA was reverse transcribed, and the resulting cDNA served as sequencing template. Generated by immunoSEQ multiplex PCR, the TCRdb table keeps only in-frame clones and is missing some. The sample holds about 150,000 clones, 40% to 65% seen once. Unmatched junction bases numbered 7, after V lost 3 bases and J lost 1 base. Germline values: CDR1 SGHVS, CDR2 FQNEAQ. This CDR3 has 17 residues. The chain is built from TRBV7-8 and TRBJ1-5; the match to TRBD1 covers 9 bases. The TCR originated in a human donor with alopecia areata. The source was CD8+ T cells sorted from blood, collected at week 0. In nucleotides, the CDR3 is TGTGCCAGCAGCTTCGGATACGGACAGGGGAGCAATCAGCCCCAGCATTTT. As protein: CASSFGYGQGSNQPQHF.